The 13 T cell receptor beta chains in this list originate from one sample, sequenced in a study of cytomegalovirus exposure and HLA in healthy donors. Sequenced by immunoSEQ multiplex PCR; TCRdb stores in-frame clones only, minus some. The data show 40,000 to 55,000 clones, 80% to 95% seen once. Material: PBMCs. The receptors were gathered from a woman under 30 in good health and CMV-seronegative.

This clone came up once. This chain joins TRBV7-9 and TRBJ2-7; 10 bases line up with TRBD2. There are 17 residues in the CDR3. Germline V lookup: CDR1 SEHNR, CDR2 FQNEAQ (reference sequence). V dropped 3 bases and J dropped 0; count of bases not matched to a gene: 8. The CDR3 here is CASSFRAGGPYSYEQYF. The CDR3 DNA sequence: TGTGCCAGCAGCTTTCGAGCGGGGGGGCCCTACTCCTACGAGCAGTACTTC.

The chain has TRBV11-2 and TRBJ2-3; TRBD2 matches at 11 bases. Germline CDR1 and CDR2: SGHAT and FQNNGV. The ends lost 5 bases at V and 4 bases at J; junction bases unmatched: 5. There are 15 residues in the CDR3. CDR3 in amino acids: CASSRSGGASDTQYF. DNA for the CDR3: TGTGCCAGCAGCCGTAGCGGGGGGGCCTCAGATACGCAGTATTTT.

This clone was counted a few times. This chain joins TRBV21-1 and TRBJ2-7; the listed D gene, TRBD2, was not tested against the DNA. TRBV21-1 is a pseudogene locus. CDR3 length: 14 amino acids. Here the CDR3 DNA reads TGTGCCAGCAGCAAACTAGCGAGCTCCTACGAGCAGTACTTC. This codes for CASSKLASSYEQYF.

CDR3 protein: CASSLAGTSSSGNTIYF. The DNA for the CDR3 is TGTGCCAGCAGCTTAGCAGGGACATCGAGCTCTGGAAACACCATATATTTT. This chain links TRBV11-2 with TRBJ1-3; possible D gene TRBD1, 6 bases. Per germline, CDR1 SGHAT and CDR2 FQNNGV. CDR3 length equals 17 residues. Trimming cost V 1 base and J 0 bases, with 13 bases left between them.

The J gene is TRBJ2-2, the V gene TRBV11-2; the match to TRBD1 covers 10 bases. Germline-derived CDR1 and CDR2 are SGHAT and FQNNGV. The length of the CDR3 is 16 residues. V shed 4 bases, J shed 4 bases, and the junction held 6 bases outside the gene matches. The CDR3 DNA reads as TGTGCCAGCAGCTCCGTCGACAGGGGGCGCACCGGGGAGCTGTTTTTT. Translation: CASSSVDRGRTGELFF. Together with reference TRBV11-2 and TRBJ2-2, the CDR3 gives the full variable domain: EAGVAQSPRYKIIEKRQSVAFWCNPISGHATLYWYQQILGQGPKLLIQFQNNGVVDDSQLPKDRFSAERLKGVDSTLKIQPAKLEDSAVYLCASSSVDRGRTGELFFGEGSRLTVL.

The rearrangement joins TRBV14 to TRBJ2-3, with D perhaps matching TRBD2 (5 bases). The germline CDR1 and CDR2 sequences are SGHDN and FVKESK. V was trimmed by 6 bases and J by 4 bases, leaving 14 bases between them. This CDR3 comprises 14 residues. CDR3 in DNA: TGTGCCAGCAGTCCGCTCGACTATGCAGATACGCAGTATTTT. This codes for CASSPLDYADTQYF.

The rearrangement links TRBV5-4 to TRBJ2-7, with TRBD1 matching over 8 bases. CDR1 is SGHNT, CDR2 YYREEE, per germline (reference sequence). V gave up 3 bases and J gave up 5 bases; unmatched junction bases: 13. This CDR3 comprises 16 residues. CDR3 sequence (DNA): TGTGCCAGCAGCTACGGCACCGGACAGGGAAACCACGAGCAGTACTTC. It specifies CASSYGTGQGNHEQYF.

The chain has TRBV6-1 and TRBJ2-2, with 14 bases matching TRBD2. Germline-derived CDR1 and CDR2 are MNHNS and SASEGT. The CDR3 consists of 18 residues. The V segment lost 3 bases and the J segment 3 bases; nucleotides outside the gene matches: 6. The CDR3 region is CASSEGLAGALYTGELFF. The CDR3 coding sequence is TGTGCCAGCAGTGAGGGACTAGCGGGAGCATTATACACCGGGGAGCTGTTTTTT.

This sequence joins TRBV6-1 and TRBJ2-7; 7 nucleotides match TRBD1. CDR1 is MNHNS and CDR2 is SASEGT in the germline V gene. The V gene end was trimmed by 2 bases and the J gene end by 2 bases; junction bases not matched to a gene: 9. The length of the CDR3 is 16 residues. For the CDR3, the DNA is TGTGCCAGCAGTGAAAGGGGACAGTCTGGAACCTACGAGCAGTACTTC. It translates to CASSERGQSGTYEQYF.

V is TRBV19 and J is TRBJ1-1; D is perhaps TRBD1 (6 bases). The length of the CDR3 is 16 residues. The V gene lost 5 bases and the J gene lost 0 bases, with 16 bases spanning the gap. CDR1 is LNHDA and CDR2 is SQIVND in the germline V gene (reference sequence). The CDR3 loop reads CASSRTVGALNTEAFF. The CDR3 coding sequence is TGTGCCAGTAGTCGGACAGTCGGGGCGTTGAACACTGAAGCTTTCTTT.

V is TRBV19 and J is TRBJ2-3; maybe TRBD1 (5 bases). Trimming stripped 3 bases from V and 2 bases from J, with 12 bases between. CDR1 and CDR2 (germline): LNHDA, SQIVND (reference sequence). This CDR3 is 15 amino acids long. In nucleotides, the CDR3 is TGTGCCAGTAGTATTAACGGACACCCCACAGATACGCAGTATTTT. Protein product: CASSINGHPTDTQYF. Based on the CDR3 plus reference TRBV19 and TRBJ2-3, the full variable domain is DGGITQSPKYLFRKEGQNVTLSCEQNLNHDAMYWYRQDPGQGLRLIYYSQIVNDFQKGDIAEGYSVSREKKESFPLTVTSAQKNPTAFYLCASSINGHPTDTQYFGPGTRLTVL.

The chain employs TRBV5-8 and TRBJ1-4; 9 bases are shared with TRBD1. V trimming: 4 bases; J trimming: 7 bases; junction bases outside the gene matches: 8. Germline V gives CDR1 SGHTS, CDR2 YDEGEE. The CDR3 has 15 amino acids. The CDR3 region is CASSLSTGGGEKLFF. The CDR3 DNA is TGTGCCAGCAGCCTTAGTACAGGGGGCGGTGAAAAACTGTTTTTT. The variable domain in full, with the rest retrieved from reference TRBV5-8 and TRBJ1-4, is EAGVTQSPTHLIKTRGQQATLRCSPISGHTSVYWYQQALGLGLQFLLWYDEGEERNRGNFPPRFSGRQFPNYSSELNVNALELEDSALYLCASSLSTGGGEKLFFGSGTQLSVL.

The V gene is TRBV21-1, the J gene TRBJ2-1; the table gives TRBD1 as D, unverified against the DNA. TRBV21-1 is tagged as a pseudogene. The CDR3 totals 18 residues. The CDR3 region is CASSKGGQASSKYNEQFF. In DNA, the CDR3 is TGTGCCAGCAGCAAAGGGGGACAGGCATCGTCGAAATACAATGAGCAGTTCTTC.